The 14 T cell receptor beta chains below all came from one sample that was sequenced in a study of a mutant IDH1 vaccine in newly diagnosed glioma. Here immunoSEQ multiplex PCR was the method, and the copy in TCRdb shows in-frame clones only, minus some. The sample comprises some 70,000 clones, approximately 87% of which are singletons, and roughly 13% rests with the top ten. No antigens are known for them. The sample's time point: week 23, last vaccination. The vaccine gave 300 ug of a 20-mer mutant IDH1 peptide subcutaneously per dose. The sample was PBMCs, taken from a glioma patient whose treatment included an IDH1 peptide vaccine. The receptor source for this set is a man aged 18 to 35 with glioma.

This clone has a handful of counts. The chain carries TRBV10-3 and TRBJ1-1, with D tentatively TRBD1 (6 bases). Germline assignment: CDR1 ENHRY and CDR2 SYGVKD. The CDR3 runs 13 residues. Trimming cost V 7 bases and J 2 bases, with 11 bases left between them. The CDR3 DNA follows: TGTGCCATCAAGGGACACCCTAACACTGAAGCTTTCTTT. Protein: CAIKGHPNTEAFF.

V usage is TRBV2 and J usage is TRBJ1-1, with 8 bases fitting TRBD1. V was pared by 10 bases and J by 0 bases, with 7 bases of the junction left unmatched. The length of the CDR3 is 14 residues. CDR1 and CDR2 from the germline V gene are SNHLY and FYNNEI. CDR3 residues: CATLRDRLNTEAFF. In DNA, the CDR3 is TGTGCCACCCTAAGGGACAGGTTGAACACTGAAGCTTTCTTT.

The chain couples TRBV19 to TRBJ2-1; D may be TRBD1 or TRBD2 (5 bases each). With 3 bases removed from V and 2 bases from J, the gap between germline ends came to 8 bases. CDR1 and CDR2 (germline): LNHDA, SQIVND (reference sequence). The CDR3 length is 14 residues. The CDR3 nucleotides read TGTGCCAGTAGTATGGGGGTGGCCTACAATGAGCAGTTCTTC. Amino acids: CASSMGVAYNEQFF.

V gene TRBV25-1 combines with J gene TRBJ2-7; TRBD2 matches 16 bases. The J segment lost 6 bases and the V segment lost 0 bases, leaving 8 bases of the junction unmatched. Per germline, CDR1 MGHDK and CDR2 SYGVNS. This CDR3 region has 18 residues. CDR3: CASSEYSGLAGGKGEQYF. CDR3 bases: TGTGCCAGCAGTGAATACTCGGGACTAGCGGGAGGGAAGGGCGAGCAGTACTTC.

This CDR3 reads CASTLSGDLSYEQYF. In nucleotides, the CDR3 is TGCGCCAGCACCCTCTCAGGGGACCTCTCCTACGAGCAGTACTTC. The chain combines TRBV4-1 with TRBJ2-7; possibly TRBD1 for D (6 bases). Per the germline V gene, CDR1 is MGHRA and CDR2 is YSYEKL. The CDR3 has 15 residues. Trimming removed 7 bases at V and 0 bases at J, with 16 bases between.

The V gene is TRBV6-5, the J gene TRBJ2-1; a weak D match, TRBD1 (6 bases). Between the trimmed V and J ends, which lost 7 bases and 1 base, there was a span of 14 bases. Germline V gene lookup returns CDR1 MNHEY and CDR2 SVGAGI. The CDR3 has 15 amino acids. Written as DNA, the CDR3 is TGTGCCAGCACCGGAGCTAGGGGGTCCTACAATGAGCAGTTCTTC. As protein: CASTGARGSYNEQFF.

The V call is TRBV7-8, the J call TRBJ1-1; no firm D call. Trimming stripped 6 bases from V and 1 base from J, with 15 bases between. The germline CDR1 and CDR2 sequences are SGHVS and FQNEAQ. CDR3 length equals 15 residues. The CDR3 DNA follows: TGTGCCAGCAGACGGACGACCCCGGGGAACACTGAAGCTTTCTTT. Translating gives CASRRTTPGNTEAFF.

V usage is TRBV5-6 and J usage is TRBJ1-1; possibly TRBD1 for D (6 bases). The CDR3 consists of 13 residues. V was shortened by 7 bases and J by 1 base, with 11 bases between the two germline ends. Germline assignment: CDR1 SGHDT and CDR2 YYEEEE. The chain's CDR3 is CASRGQPNTEAFF. The DNA for the CDR3 is TGTGCCAGCCGGGGGCAGCCGAACACTGAAGCTTTCTTT.

The table lists this clone with a few counts. The rearrangement joins TRBV2 to TRBJ2-2; a weak D match, TRBD2 (6 bases). CDR3 length equals 13 residues. Per the germline V gene, CDR1 is SNHLY and CDR2 is FYNNEI. V gave up 6 bases and J gave up 7 bases, with 12 bases separating them. The DNA for the CDR3 is TGTGCCAGCAGACATTGGGGGGACGGGGAGCTGTTTTTT. As protein: CASRHWGDGELFF.

For the CDR3, the DNA is TGCGCCAGCAGCCAAGATGCCGGGGGGGCGGTCAAGCAGTTCTTC. Amino acids: CASSQDAGGAVKQFF. J is TRBJ2-1 and V is TRBV4-3, with 8 positions matching TRBD2. Per the germline V gene, CDR1 is LGHNA and CDR2 is YSLEER. The V segment lost 0 bases and the J segment 11 bases; nucleotides outside the gene matches: 9. The length of the CDR3 is 15 residues.

This clone is a singleton in its sample. The V and J genes are TRBV5-1 and TRBJ1-1; D is ambiguous. Trimming took 0 bases from V and 1 from J, leaving 7 bases between them. Germline assignment: CDR1 SGHRS and CDR2 YFSETQ. There are 14 residues in the CDR3. The CDR3 protein is CASSLEPTNTEAFF. In DNA form, the CDR3 reads TGCGCCAGCAGCTTGGAGCCGACGAACACTGAAGCTTTCTTT.

This clone was detected only a few times. The chain couples TRBV28 to TRBJ2-3, with D possibly called TRBD1 or TRBD2 (5 bases each). Germline V gene lookup returns CDR1 MDHEN and CDR2 SYDVKM. This CDR3 region has 17 residues. Between the trimmed V and J ends, which lost 4 bases and 3 bases, there was a span of 20 bases. The CDR3 sequence is CASSSRLRGVGTDTQYF. CDR3 nucleotide sequence: TGTGCCAGCAGTTCTCGACTAAGGGGAGTTGGTACAGATACGCAGTATTTT.

This chain links TRBV6-1 with TRBJ2-1, with D tentatively TRBD1 (6 bases). Germline assignment: CDR1 MNHNS and CDR2 SASEGT. The CDR3 totals 15 residues. V lost 4 bases and J lost 2, with 12 bases in between. The CDR3 coding sequence is TGTGCCAGCAGTGTACCGGGACATACCTACAATGAGCAGTTCTTC. Its translation is CASSVPGHTYNEQFF.

This rearrangement joins TRBV19 to TRBJ2-3; D is undetermined. V lost 7 bases and J 8 bases, leaving 19 bases between the germline ends. This CDR3 is built from 14 residues. Germline-derived CDR1 and CDR2 are LNHDA and SQIVND (reference sequence). CDR3 protein: CASTKGRPSGTQYF. The CDR3 DNA reads as TGTGCCAGTACCAAAGGCAGACCTTCGGGTACGCAGTATTTT.